A single sample is the source of the 17 T cell receptor beta chains below, sequenced in a study of blood T cell repertoires in COVID-19. Only in-frame clones appear in the TCRdb table, and some are missing; sequencing was by immunoSEQ multiplex PCR. The sample contains 150,000 to 200,000 clones, about four fifths of which appear only once. The sequenced sample consisted of PBMCs or T cells enriched from blood (not recorded which). Every receptor here comes from a man aged 50-59 years who had recovered from COVID-19.

The J gene is TRBJ2-5, the V gene TRBV18; possible D gene TRBD2, 6 bases. CDR3 size: 13 residues. The ends were cut back, 5 bases at V and 2 bases at J, with 9 bases in the middle. In germline, CDR1 is KGHSH, CDR2 LQKENI. CDR3 amino acids: CASSTSRQETQYF. DNA of the CDR3: TGTGCCAGCTCAACTAGCCGACAAGAGACCCAGTACTTC.

The V and J genes are TRBV5-8 and TRBJ1-5, with D perhaps TRBD1 (6 bases). Germline CDR1 is SGHTS and CDR2 is YDEGEE. With 2 bases removed from V and 5 bases from J, the gap between germline ends came to 14 bases. The CDR3 loop spans 15 amino acids. As DNA, the CDR3 is TGTGCCAGCAGCTTTACAGGGACAAGGGATCAGCCCCAGCATTTT. Its protein product is CASSFTGTRDQPQHF.

In its sample, this clone was seen a few times. V is TRBV5-4 and J is TRBJ2-5, with 14 bases that match TRBD2. CDR1 and CDR2 (germline): SGHNT, YYREEE (reference sequence). Losses at the gene ends were 4 bases for V and 3 bases for J; bases not matched to a gene: 5. This CDR3 comprises 16 residues. The CDR3 nucleotides read TGTGCCAGCAGCCCCCGGACTAGCGGGGGGAAAGAGACCCAGTACTTC. Protein: CASSPRTSGGKETQYF.

The chain links TRBV5-8 to TRBJ1-4; a weak D match, TRBD1 (5 bases). The CDR3 spans 14 residues. Trimming stripped 3 bases from V and 7 bases from J, with 13 bases between. CDR1 and CDR2 from the germline V gene are SGHTS and YDEGEE. CDR3 sequence reads: CASSSGGRFEKLFF. The DNA of the CDR3 is TGTGCCAGCAGCTCGGGGGGACGGTTTGAAAAACTGTTTTTT.

The V gene is TRBV7-2, the J gene TRBJ2-5; 7 bases match TRBD1. J gave up 2 bases and V 5 bases, and 5 bases lay outside the gene matches. This CDR3 is built from 14 residues. Germline V lookup: CDR1 SGHTA, CDR2 FQGNSA. The CDR3 loop reads CASSPPGQQETQYF. DNA of the CDR3: TGTGCCAGCAGCCCTCCGGGACAGCAAGAGACCCAGTACTTC.

The chain uses TRBV5-6 and TRBJ1-2; 7 nucleotides agree with TRBD1. The J segment lost 8 bases and the V segment lost 5 bases, leaving 9 bases of the junction unmatched. Germline assignment: CDR1 SGHDT and CDR2 YYEEEE. The CDR3 contains 13 residues. CDR3 sequence reads: CASREDRSIGYTF. CDR3 DNA sequence: TGTGCCAGCAGAGAGGACAGGAGTATCGGCTACACCTTC. Filled out from reference TRBV5-6 and TRBJ1-2, the complete variable domain reads DAGVTQSPTHLIKTRGQQVTLRCSPKSGHDTVSWYQQALGQGPQFIFQYYEEEERQRGNFPDRFSGHQFPNYSSELNVNALLLGDSALYLCASREDRSIGYTFGSGTRLTVV.

This chain links TRBV28 with TRBJ1-5; a weak D match, TRBD1 (5 bases). The CDR3 loop spans 18 amino acids. The germline V gene encodes CDR1 MDHEN and CDR2 SYDVKM. Trimming removed 3 bases at V and 4 bases at J, with 22 bases between. CDR3 amino acids: CASSFSPAGFWSNQPQHF. In DNA, the CDR3 is TGTGCCAGCAGTTTTTCTCCGGCAGGGTTCTGGTCAAATCAGCCCCAGCATTTT.

J is TRBJ2-1 and V is TRBV19; 7 nucleotides match TRBD2. Germline loops: CDR1 LNHDA, CDR2 SQIVND (reference sequence). The CDR3 covers 16 residues. Germline trimming cut 3 bases from V and 1 base from J; bases unmatched to any gene: 6. The CDR3 loop is CASSMGGDLSYNEQFF. The CDR3, as DNA: TGTGCCAGTAGTATGGGGGGGGATTTATCCTACAATGAGCAGTTCTTC.

The gene calls are TRBV3-1 (or the pseudogene TRBV3-2) and TRBJ2-2, with a weak D call TRBD2 (5 bases). The ends were cut back, 3 bases at V and 1 base at J, with 12 bases in the middle. Looked up from germline, CDR1 is LGHDT and CDR2 is YNNKEL (reference sequence). The CDR3 consists of 16 residues. Here the CDR3 DNA reads TGTGCCAGCAGCCACCTGAGGGCCTTGAACACCGGGGAGCTGTTTTTT. Its protein product is CASSHLRALNTGELFF.

The V and J genes are TRBV4-1 and TRBJ1-1; TRBD1 might be the D (6 bases). This CDR3 has 16 amino acids. Germline loops: CDR1 MGHRA, CDR2 YSYEKL. Trimming stripped 1 base from V and 0 bases from J, with 12 bases between. The CDR3 DNA sequence: TGCGCCAGCAGCCAAGGGACAGAAAGGATGAACACTGAAGCTTTCTTT. This gives the protein CASSQGTERMNTEAFF.

This chain connects TRBV6-5 to TRBJ2-7; 7 bases align to TRBD2. J was trimmed by 2 bases and V by 2 bases; bases with no gene match: 6. CDR1 is MNHEY, CDR2 SVGAGI, per germline. The length of the CDR3 is 15 residues. In nucleotides, the CDR3 is TGTGCCAGCAGTTACGAGCGGGGTCCTACCTACGAGCAGTACTTC. Amino acids: CASSYERGPTYEQYF.

The genes are TRBV7-9 and TRBJ1-1; D is ambiguous. Per the germline V gene, CDR1 is SEHNR and CDR2 is FQNEAQ (reference sequence). Trimming pared 0 bases from V and 5 bases from J, leaving 10 bases between. The CDR3 sequence is 14 residues long. CDR3 bases: TGTGCCAGCAGCTTAGCGACGGGGAGAACTGAAGCTTTCTTT. Protein: CASSLATGRTEAFF.

This chain joins TRBV7-3 and TRBJ2-3; TRBD2 agrees at 8 bases. The CDR3 spans 18 residues. CDR1 SGHTA and CDR2 FQGTGA come from the germline V gene. V gave up 2 bases and J gave up 0 bases; unmatched junction bases: 10. The CDR3 here is CASSLRPTSGASTDTQYF. DNA of the CDR3: TGTGCCAGCAGCTTACGTCCAACTAGCGGAGCTAGCACAGATACGCAGTATTTT. Using reference TRBV7-3 and TRBJ2-3 for the parts outside the CDR3, the full variable domain is GAGVSQTPSNKVTEKGKYVELRCDPISGHTALYWYRQSLGQGPEFLIYFQGTGAADDSGLPNDRFFAVRPEGSVSTLKIQRTERGDSAVYLCASSLRPTSGASTDTQYFGPGTRLTVL.

The rearrangement uses TRBV28 and TRBJ1-6; the match to TRBD1 covers 7 bases. This CDR3 spans 14 amino acids. With 8 bases clipped from V and 8 bases from J, the junction kept 9 bases outside the gene matches. The V gene's germline CDR1 is MDHEN and CDR2 SYDVKM. CDR3 sequence (DNA): TGTGCCAGCGGAATCGGGGACAGCGATTCACCCCTCCACTTT. Its protein is CASGIGDSDSPLHF.

This rearrangement joins TRBV5-1 to TRBJ2-2, with D uncertain. The CDR3 extends over 13 amino acids. The germline CDR1 and CDR2 sequences are SGHRS and YFSETQ. The ends were cut back, 1 base at V and 5 bases at J, with 6 bases in the middle. As DNA, the CDR3 is TGCGCCAGCAGCTTGAAAGCGACCGGGGAGCTGTTTTTT. Translating gives CASSLKATGELFF.

This clone has only a few counts. V gene TRBV11-2 combines with J gene TRBJ1-1, with D perhaps TRBD1 (5 bases). The CDR3 contains 15 residues. Germline-derived CDR1 and CDR2 are SGHAT and FQNNGV. V lost 1 base and J lost 0, with 9 bases in between. CDR3 sequence reads: CASSLVGGVNTEAFF. The CDR3 DNA reads as TGTGCCAGCAGCTTAGTGGGAGGGGTGAACACTGAAGCTTTCTTT.

This clone was seen at least ten times. This rearrangement joins TRBV19 to TRBJ2-1; 8 bases are shared with TRBD2. V lost 2 bases to trimming and J lost 4 bases; unmatched junction nucleotides: 4. The CDR3 is 15 amino acids. CDR1 is LNHDA, CDR2 SQIVND, per germline (reference sequence). This CDR3 is CASSITGGSYNEQFF. The DNA for the CDR3 is TGTGCCAGTAGTATAACGGGGGGGAGTTACAATGAGCAGTTCTTC.